The 23 T cell receptor beta chains given below trace back to one sample, sequenced in a study of OX40 agonist ivuxolimab in advanced cancers. TCRdb keeps only in-frame clones here, not all; method: immunoSEQ multiplex PCR. The repertoire holds more than 65,000 clones, with around 88% as singletons. The sequencing here drew on CD4+ or CD8+ T cells sorted from blood, taken in a trial of the OX40 agonist ivuxolimab. The receptors were sampled from an adult with an advanced solid tumor such as melanoma, head and neck, liver or kidney cancer.

The gene calls are TRBV5-4 and TRBJ1-1; TRBD1 is a possible D gene (6 bases). The CDR3 totals 13 residues. CDR1 and CDR2 from the germline V gene are SGHNT and YYREEE (reference sequence). The V end was cut by 7 bases, the J end by 1 base, with 11 bases between. CDR3 DNA: TGTGCCAGCTGGGGACAACCGAACACTGAAGCTTTCTTT. This translates into CASWGQPNTEAFF.

The rearrangement joins TRBV21-1 to TRBJ2-1; TRBD2, the D gene given by the table, was not confirmed from the DNA. TRBV21-1 is a listed pseudogene. The CDR3 totals 17 residues. The CDR3 reads CASSNRVVAGGPNEQFF. The CDR3 bases are TGTGCCAGCAGCAATAGGGTGGTAGCGGGGGGTCCCAATGAGCAGTTCTTC.

The J gene is TRBJ1-1, the V gene TRBV15; D unclear. In germline, CDR1 is LNHNV, CDR2 YYDKDF (reference sequence). Trimming left V 3 bases short and J 5 bases short, with 19 bases between. The CDR3 contains 16 residues. CDR3 amino acids: CATSSGIKVGGTEAFF. The CDR3 region has the DNA TGTGCCACCAGCAGTGGCATTAAAGTTGGAGGGACTGAAGCTTTCTTT.

The gene calls are TRBV9 and TRBJ1-2; possibly TRBD1 for D (5 bases). The V gene's germline CDR1 is SGDLS and CDR2 YYNGEE. The CDR3 has 14 residues. V was pared by 0 bases and J by 3 bases, with 9 bases between. The CDR3 bases are TGTGCCAGCAGCGTAGGGCCGGGGGACTATGGCTACACCTTC. Its translation is CASSVGPGDYGYTF.

The sample holds a few counts of this clone. The V call is TRBV11-2, the J call TRBJ1-6; D is possibly TRBD1 (5 bases). Germline V gives CDR1 SGHAT, CDR2 FQNNGV. The CDR3 is 14 amino acids. V was trimmed by 3 bases and J by 5 bases, leaving 8 bases between them. The CDR3 here is CASSFQGNNSPLHF. The CDR3 DNA reads as TGTGCCAGCAGCTTTCAGGGTAATAATTCACCCCTCCACTTT.

V is TRBV29-1 and J is TRBJ1-4, with 7 bases that match TRBD1. The CDR3 loop spans 15 amino acids. The J segment lost 12 bases and the V segment lost 8 bases, leaving 21 bases of the junction unmatched. Germline V lookup: CDR1 SQVTM, CDR2 ANQGSEA. For the CDR3, the DNA is TGCAGCCCTGGGGCCTACAGGGGAATCCTGGAGGAACTGTTTTTT. It translates to CSPGAYRGILEELFF.

This sequence joins TRBV7-9 and TRBJ2-5; 8 nucleotides agree with TRBD2. The CDR3 runs 16 residues. Germline CDR1 and CDR2: SEHNR and FQNEAQ (reference sequence). The J segment lost 2 bases and the V segment lost 2 bases, leaving 7 bases of the junction unmatched. The CDR3 protein is CASSLTSLAAQETQYF. DNA for the CDR3: TGTGCCAGCAGCTTAACCTCACTAGCGGCACAAGAGACCCAGTACTTC.

The V and J genes are TRBV28 and TRBJ2-2, with TRBD1 matching over 8 bases. This CDR3 contains 14 residues. In germline, CDR1 is MDHEN, CDR2 SYDVKM. With V trimmed by 6 bases and J by 1 base, 1 base remained unmatched. CDR3: CASRGQVNTGELFF. The CDR3, as DNA: TGTGCCAGCAGGGGACAGGTGAACACCGGGGAGCTGTTTTTT.

J is TRBJ1-4 and V is TRBV4-1; possibly TRBD1 for D (5 bases). The ends were cut back, 2 bases at V and 1 base at J, with 11 bases in the middle. Germline loops: CDR1 MGHRA, CDR2 YSYEKL. The CDR3 length is 16 residues. The CDR3 spells CASSQPIRVTNEKLFF. The CDR3 DNA sequence: TGCGCCAGCAGCCAACCGATCAGGGTAACTAATGAAAAACTGTTTTTT.

The chain uses TRBV11-2 and TRBJ2-7; weak D call: TRBD2 (6 bases). The CDR3 is 14 amino acids. Germline CDR1 SGHAT, CDR2 FQNNGV. V shed 2 bases and J shed 3 bases, with 11 bases lying between them. The CDR3 bases are TGTGCCAGCAGCTTACTGGCGGGAAGCTACGAGCAGTACTTC. Residues: CASSLLAGSYEQYF.

This chain connects TRBV5-4 to TRBJ2-3; 8 bases align to TRBD2. The CDR3 is 16 amino acids. Unmatched junction bases numbered 14, after V lost 4 bases and J lost 7 bases. The germline gives CDR1 SGHNT, CDR2 YYREEE (reference sequence). The CDR3 DNA reads as TGTGCCAGCAGCGACTCCAGCGGGGGTCAGTTTAATACGCAGTATTTT. This encodes CASSDSSGGQFNTQYF.

The chain has TRBV9 and TRBJ1-4; D not certain. This CDR3 contains 15 residues. Per germline, CDR1 SGDLS and CDR2 YYNGEE. Trimming took off 4 bases at V and 3 bases at J, with 13 bases between the two ends. The DNA for the CDR3 is TGTGCCAGCAGCTCCCGGTTAAATTCTAATGAAAAACTGTTTTTT. Amino acid sequence: CASSSRLNSNEKLFF.

This clone has just one count. This chain connects TRBV6-1 to TRBJ1-2; a weak D match, TRBD1 (5 bases). The CDR3 extends over 11 amino acids. V lost 10 bases to trimming and J lost 7 bases, with 13 bases between them. CDR1 is MNHNS and CDR2 is SASEGT in the germline V gene. DNA of the CDR3: TGTGCCAACATTGGGGACCGTGGCTACACCTTC. Its translation is CANIGDRGYTF.

The chain links TRBV10-3 to TRBJ1-1, with D unclear. With 6 bases removed from V and 0 bases from J, the gap between germline ends came to 11 bases. The CDR3 spans 14 residues. CDR1 is ENHRY, CDR2 SYGVKD, per germline. CDR3 in amino acids: CAISAGPLNTEAFF. The CDR3 DNA follows: TGTGCCATCAGCGCCGGGCCCCTGAACACTGAAGCTTTCTTT.

The CDR3 sequence is CASSLESHLNQHF. Written as DNA, the CDR3 is TGTGCCAGCAGCTTAGAAAGCCATTTGAACCAGCATTTT. The chain recombines TRBV11-2 with TRBJ1-5; D is ambiguous. The CDR3 consists of 13 residues. The germline V gene has CDR1 SGHAT and CDR2 FQNNGV. V was clipped by 0 bases and J by 12 bases, with 12 bases between them.

This rearrangement joins TRBV5-8 to TRBJ1-1; TRBD1 might be the D (6 bases). V dropped 4 bases and J dropped 6 bases, with 19 bases sitting between them. The CDR3 is 15 amino acids. Germline CDR1 and CDR2: SGHTS and YDEGEE. CDR3 region: CASSLWRGKVAEAFF. CDR3 coding DNA: TGTGCCAGCAGCCTCTGGAGGGGGAAGGTCGCTGAAGCTTTCTTT.

This chain links TRBV23-1 with TRBJ2-1; D call uncertain. TRBV23-1 carries the ORF label, with uncertain function. Trimming left V 0 bases short and J 4 bases short, with 13 bases between. CDR3 length equals 16 residues. The DNA for the CDR3 is TGCGCCAGCAGTCAATCTAAGGGTCCACTGTACAATGAGCAGTTCTTC. Amino acid sequence: CASSQSKGPLYNEQFF.

CDR3 protein: CASSPGYSRNTEAFF. The CDR3 DNA sequence: TGTGCCAGCTCACCTGGATACAGCCGGAACACTGAAGCTTTCTTT. This chain uses TRBV18 with TRBJ1-1, with D uncertain. This CDR3 spans 15 amino acids. The V and J ends lost 3 bases and 1 base respectively, with 12 bases between them. Germline values: CDR1 KGHSH, CDR2 LQKENI.

The rearrangement uses TRBV18 and TRBJ2-1; 11 bases map to TRBD2. The CDR3 covers 15 residues. V lost 2 bases, J lost 5 bases, and 2 bases stayed unmatched. Germline values: CDR1 KGHSH, CDR2 LQKENI. The CDR3 region has the DNA TGTGCCAGCTCACCAGTGGGACTAGCGGACAATGAGCAGTTCTTC. This translates into CASSPVGLADNEQFF. Filled out from reference TRBV18 and TRBJ2-1, the complete variable domain reads NAGVMQNPRHLVRRRGQEARLRCSPMKGHSHVYWYRQLPEEGLKFMVYLQKENIIDESGMPKERFSAEFPKEGPSILRIQQVVRGDSAAYFCASSPVGLADNEQFFGPGTRLTVL.

The rearrangement uses TRBV6-6 and TRBJ1-1; maybe TRBD1 (5 bases). Per germline, CDR1 MNHNY and CDR2 SVGAGI (reference sequence). The CDR3 contains 14 residues. V gave up 6 bases and J gave up 2 bases, with 13 bases separating them. CDR3: CASRTDSVNTEAFF. The CDR3, as DNA: TGTGCCAGCAGGACAGACAGCGTCAACACTGAAGCTTTCTTT.

The V gene is TRBV6-1, the J gene TRBJ1-2, with D perhaps TRBD1 (5 bases). Trimming took 5 bases from V and 4 from J, leaving 8 bases between them. This CDR3 is built from 12 residues. CDR1 is MNHNS and CDR2 is SASEGT in the germline V gene. The CDR3 coding sequence is TGTGCCAGCAGTACGGGACCCTATGGCTACACCTTC. It encodes CASSTGPYGYTF.

The chain recombines TRBV29-1 with TRBJ1-2; maybe TRBD1 (5 bases). With 0 bases removed from V and 8 bases from J, the gap between germline ends came to 13 bases. This CDR3 has 13 residues. The germline CDR1 and CDR2 sequences are SQVTM and ANQGSEA. CDR3 in amino acids: CSVEDHRGPGYTF. The DNA for the CDR3 is TGCAGCGTTGAAGATCATAGGGGACCCGGCTACACCTTC.

The chain combines TRBV7-7 with TRBJ2-3, with D tentatively TRBD1 (6 bases). The CDR3 is 14 residues long. Trimming removed 5 bases at V and 2 bases at J, with 11 bases between. The germline V gene encodes CDR1 SSHAT and CDR2 FNYEAQ (reference sequence). CDR3 coding DNA: TGTGCCAGCAGCCTAGGACAGACCACAGATACGCAGTATTTT. It yields the protein CASSLGQTTDTQYF. Together with reference TRBV7-7 and TRBJ2-3, the CDR3 gives the full variable domain: GAGVSQSPRYKVTKRGQDVTLRCDPISSHATLYWYQQALGQGPEFLTYFNYEAQPDKSGLPSDRFSAERPEGSISTLTIQRTEQRDSAMYRCASSLGQTTDTQYFGPGTRLTVL.